This T cell receptor (beta chain) emerged from a study of read filtering for tumor transcriptome and immune sequencing. Study-level results: Dropping single-read clonotypes raised IR-seq and RNA-seq shared-clonotype correlation. RNA-seq captured clonotypes less deeply and reliably than IR-seq.

Every patient had bone marrow sampled while the disease was active. This library used about 360 ng RNA and molecular barcoded adaptors spanning alpha/delta and beta/gamma chains. MiXCR was run by TCRdb on the reads, yielding one entry per CDR3 protein. The sample consists of 35,000 to 50,000 distinct CDR3 sequences, about 13% of them appearing once. This clonotype occurred many times. Its antigen is unidentified. The receptor comes from a donor at least 40 years old with multiple myeloma. The sequenced sample was a population of CD138-negative cells sorted from bone marrow.

Here the CDR3 reads CASSSYRTSNPNNEQFF. CDR3 in DNA: TGTGCCAGCAGCTCATACCGAACGTCGAACCCTAACAATGAGCAGTTCTTC. The J gene is TRBJ2-1, the V gene TRBV5-6; D ambiguous. This CDR3 region has 17 residues. V lost 3 bases, J lost 5 bases, and 21 bases lay in between. CDR1 is SGHDT, CDR2 YYEEEE, per germline. Drawing the rest from reference TRBV5-6 and TRBJ2-1, the complete variable domain is DAGVTQSPTHLIKTRGQQVTLRCSPKSGHDTVSWYQQALGQGPQFIFQYYEEEERQRGNFPDRFSGHQFPNYSSELNVNALLLGDSALYLCASSSYRTSNPNNEQFFGPGTRLTVL.